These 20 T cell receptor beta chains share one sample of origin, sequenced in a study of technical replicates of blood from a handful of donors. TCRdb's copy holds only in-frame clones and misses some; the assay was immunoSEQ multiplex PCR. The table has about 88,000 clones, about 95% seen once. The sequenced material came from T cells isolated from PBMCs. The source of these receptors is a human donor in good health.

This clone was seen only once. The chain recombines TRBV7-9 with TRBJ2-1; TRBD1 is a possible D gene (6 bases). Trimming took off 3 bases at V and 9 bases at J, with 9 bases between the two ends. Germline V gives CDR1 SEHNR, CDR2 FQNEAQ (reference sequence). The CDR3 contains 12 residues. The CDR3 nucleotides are TGTGCCAGCAGCTTTCCAGGGGCTGAGCAGTTCTTC. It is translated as CASSFPGAEQFF. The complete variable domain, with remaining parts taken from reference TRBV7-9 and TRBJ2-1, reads DTGVSQNPRHKITKRGQNVTFRCDPISEHNRLYWYRQTLGQGPEFLTYFQNEAQLEKSRLLSDRFSAERPKGSFSTLEIQRTEQGDSAMYLCASSFPGAEQFFGPGTRLTVL.

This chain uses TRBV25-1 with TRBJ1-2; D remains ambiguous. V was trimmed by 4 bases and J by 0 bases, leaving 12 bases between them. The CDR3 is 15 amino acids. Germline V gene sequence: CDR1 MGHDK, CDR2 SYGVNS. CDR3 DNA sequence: TGTGCCAGCAGTGCCAAGACGAGCGCTAACTATGGCTACACCTTC. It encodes CASSAKTSANYGYTF.

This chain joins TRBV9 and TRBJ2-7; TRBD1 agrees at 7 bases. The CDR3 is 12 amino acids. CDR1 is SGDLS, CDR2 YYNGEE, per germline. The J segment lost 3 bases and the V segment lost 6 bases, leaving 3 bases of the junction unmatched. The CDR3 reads CASNSGGYEQYF. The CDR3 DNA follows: TGTGCCAGCAACTCAGGGGGCTACGAGCAGTACTTC.

This chain's CDR3 is CASSLQLIEQYF. The CDR3 coding sequence is TGTGCCAGCAGCTTACAGTTAATCGAGCAGTACTTC. The chain is built from TRBV11-2 and TRBJ2-7; D is ambiguous. V was shortened by 2 bases and J by 6 bases, with 8 bases between the two germline ends. The germline gives CDR1 SGHAT, CDR2 FQNNGV. The length of the CDR3 is 12 residues. The full variable domain, its missing parts supplied by reference TRBV11-2 and TRBJ2-7, is EAGVAQSPRYKIIEKRQSVAFWCNPISGHATLYWYQQILGQGPKLLIQFQNNGVVDDSQLPKDRFSAERLKGVDSTLKIQPAKLEDSAVYLCASSLQLIEQYFGPGTRLTVT.

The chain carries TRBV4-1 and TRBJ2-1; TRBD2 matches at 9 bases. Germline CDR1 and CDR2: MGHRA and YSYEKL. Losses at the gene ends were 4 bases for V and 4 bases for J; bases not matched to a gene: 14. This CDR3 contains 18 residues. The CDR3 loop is CASSRLTLSGRFYNEQFF. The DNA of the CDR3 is TGCGCCAGCAGCCGACTTACATTAAGCGGGAGGTTTTACAATGAGCAGTTCTTC.

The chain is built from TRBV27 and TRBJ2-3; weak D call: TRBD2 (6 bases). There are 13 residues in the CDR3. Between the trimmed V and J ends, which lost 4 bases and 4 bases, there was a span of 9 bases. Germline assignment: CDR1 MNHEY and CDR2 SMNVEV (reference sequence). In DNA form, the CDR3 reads TGTGCCAGCAGTTCACTAGCCCCAGATACGCAGTATTTT. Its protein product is CASSSLAPDTQYF.

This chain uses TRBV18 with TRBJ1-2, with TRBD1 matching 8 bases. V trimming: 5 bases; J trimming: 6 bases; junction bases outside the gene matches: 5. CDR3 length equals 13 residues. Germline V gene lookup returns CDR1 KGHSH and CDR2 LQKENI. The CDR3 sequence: CASSDGQGDGYTF. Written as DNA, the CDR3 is TGTGCCAGCTCAGACGGACAGGGAGATGGCTACACCTTC.

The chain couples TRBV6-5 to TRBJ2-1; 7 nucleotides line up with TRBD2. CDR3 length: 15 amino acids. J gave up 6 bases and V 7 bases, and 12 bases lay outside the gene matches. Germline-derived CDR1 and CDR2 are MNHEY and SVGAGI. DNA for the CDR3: TGTGCCAGCACCGTATCGGGGGGTTTGGGCAATGAGCAGTTCTTC. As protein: CASTVSGGLGNEQFF.

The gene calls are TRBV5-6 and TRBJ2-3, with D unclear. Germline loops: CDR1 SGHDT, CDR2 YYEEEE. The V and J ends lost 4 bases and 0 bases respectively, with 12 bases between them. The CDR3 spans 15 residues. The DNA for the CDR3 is TGTGCCAGCAGCCCGCTGGCGGCTAGCACAGATACGCAGTATTTT. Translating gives CASSPLAASTDTQYF.

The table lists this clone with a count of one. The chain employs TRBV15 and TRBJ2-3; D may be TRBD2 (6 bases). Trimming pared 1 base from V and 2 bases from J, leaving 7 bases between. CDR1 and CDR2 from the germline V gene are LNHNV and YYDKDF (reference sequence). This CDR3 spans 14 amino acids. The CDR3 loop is CATSRVRDTDTQYF. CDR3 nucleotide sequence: TGTGCCACCAGCAGAGTGCGGGACACAGATACGCAGTATTTT. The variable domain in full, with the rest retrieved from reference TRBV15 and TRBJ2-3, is DAMVIQNPRYQVTQFGKPVTLSCSQTLNHNVMYWYQQKSSQAPKLLFHYYDKDFNNEADTPDNFQSRRPNTSFCFLDIRSPGLGDTAMYLCATSRVRDTDTQYFGPGTRLTVL.

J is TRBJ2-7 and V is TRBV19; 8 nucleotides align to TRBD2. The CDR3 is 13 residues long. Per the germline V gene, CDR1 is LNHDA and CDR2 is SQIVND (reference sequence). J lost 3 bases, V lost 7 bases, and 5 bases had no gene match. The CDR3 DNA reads TGTGCCAGTACTCCCCGGGGGGGCTACGAGCAGTACTTC. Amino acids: CASTPRGGYEQYF. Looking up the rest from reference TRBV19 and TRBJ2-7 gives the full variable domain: DGGITQSPKYLFRKEGQNVTLSCEQNLNHDAMYWYRQDPGQGLRLIYYSQIVNDFQKGDIAEGYSVSREKKESFPLTVTSAQKNPTAFYLCASTPRGGYEQYFGPGTRLTVT.

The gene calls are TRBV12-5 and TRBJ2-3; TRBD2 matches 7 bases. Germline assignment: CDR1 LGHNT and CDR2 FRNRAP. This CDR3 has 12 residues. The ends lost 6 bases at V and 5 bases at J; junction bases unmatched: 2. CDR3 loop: CASGIAGDTQYF. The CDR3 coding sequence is TGTGCTAGTGGGATAGCGGGAGATACGCAGTATTTT.

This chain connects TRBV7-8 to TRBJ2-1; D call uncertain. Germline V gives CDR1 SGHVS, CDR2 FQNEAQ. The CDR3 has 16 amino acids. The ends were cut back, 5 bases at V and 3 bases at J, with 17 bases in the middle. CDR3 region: CASSQTPTPIYNEQFF. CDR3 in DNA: TGTGCCAGCAGCCAAACCCCTACCCCTATCTACAATGAGCAGTTCTTC.

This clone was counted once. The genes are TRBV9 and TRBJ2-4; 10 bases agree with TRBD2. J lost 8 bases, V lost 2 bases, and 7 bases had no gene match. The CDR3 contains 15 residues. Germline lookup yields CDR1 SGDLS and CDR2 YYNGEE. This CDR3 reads CASSVSGRAWDIQYF. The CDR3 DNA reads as TGTGCCAGCAGCGTCAGCGGGAGGGCCTGGGACATTCAGTACTTC.

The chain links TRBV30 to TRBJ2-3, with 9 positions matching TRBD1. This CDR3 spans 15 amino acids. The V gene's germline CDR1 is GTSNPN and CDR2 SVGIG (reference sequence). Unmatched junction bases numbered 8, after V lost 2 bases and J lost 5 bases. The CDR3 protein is CAWSRRTGVGDTQYF. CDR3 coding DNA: TGTGCCTGGAGTCGCAGGACAGGGGTCGGAGATACGCAGTATTTT.

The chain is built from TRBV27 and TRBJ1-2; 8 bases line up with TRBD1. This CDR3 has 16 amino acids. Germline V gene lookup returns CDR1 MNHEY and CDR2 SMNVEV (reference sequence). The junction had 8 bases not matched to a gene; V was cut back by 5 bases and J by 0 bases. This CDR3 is CASSPWTGLTNYGYTF. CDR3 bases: TGTGCCAGCAGTCCATGGACAGGGCTCACTAACTATGGCTACACCTTC.

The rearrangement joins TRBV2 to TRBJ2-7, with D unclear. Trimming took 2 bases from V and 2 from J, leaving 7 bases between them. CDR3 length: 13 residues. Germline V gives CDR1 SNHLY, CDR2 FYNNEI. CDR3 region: CASSETATYEQYF. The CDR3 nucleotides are TGTGCCAGCAGTGAAACAGCAACCTACGAGCAGTACTTC.

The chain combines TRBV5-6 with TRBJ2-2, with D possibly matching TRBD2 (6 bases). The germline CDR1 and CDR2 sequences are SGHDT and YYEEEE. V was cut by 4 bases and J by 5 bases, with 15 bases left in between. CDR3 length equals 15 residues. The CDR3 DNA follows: TGTGCCAGCAGCCCGACGACTAGTTGGACCGGGGAGCTGTTTTTT. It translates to CASSPTTSWTGELFF.

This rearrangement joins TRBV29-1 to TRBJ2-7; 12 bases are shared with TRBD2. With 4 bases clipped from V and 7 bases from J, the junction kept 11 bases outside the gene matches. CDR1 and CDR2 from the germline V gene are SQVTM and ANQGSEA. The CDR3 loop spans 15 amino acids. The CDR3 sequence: CSVVPSGRAYGEQYF. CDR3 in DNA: TGCAGCGTTGTACCTAGCGGGAGGGCCTATGGAGAGCAGTACTTC.

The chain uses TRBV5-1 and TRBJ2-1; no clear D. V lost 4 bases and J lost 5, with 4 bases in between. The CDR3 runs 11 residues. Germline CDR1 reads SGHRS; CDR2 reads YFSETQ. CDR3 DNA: TGCGCCAGCAGCCCTAACAATGAGCAGTTCTTC. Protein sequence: CASSPNNEQFF.